This paragraph covers one T cell receptor (beta chain) sequence. This clone was counted only a few times. No cognate antigen has been identified for it. Qualities for individual bases were not recorded, and no much larger clone is one base off. The sample originates from a study of blood T cell repertoires in COVID-19 (dated by TCRdb to the early 2020s). For context, the study as a whole: Collaborator samples came from the United States, Italy and Spain and covered acute and convalescent phases of COVID-19. The repertoires were released in a freely available public database meant as a resource for research on the immune response to SARS-CoV-2. A de-identified subject ID, COVID-19 status, age in years and sex were almost always included in the sample metadata. The dataset comprised deeply sampled blood TCRbeta repertoires from subjects exposed to, actively infected with, or recovered from COVID-19. The material from the prospective study consisted of cDNA or gDNA derived from T cells, B-cell-depleted T cells, or PBMCs. Where HLA class I and class II types were available, the types were taken from metadata supplied by the sample provider, not from assay-based typing. The samples were drawn from two sources: the first 160 participants of the ongoing ImmuneRACE study, and 1,000 to 1,500 subjects contributed by 6 global collaborators. The research as a whole found: The amount of clinical and demographic metadata varied by source and participant and was provided uncurated.

The immunoSEQ Assay, a bias-controlled multiplex PCR, was used to amplify TCRbeta CDR3 regions from genomic DNA. In the source study's methods: The number of nucleated cells in each sample was estimated by amplification of reference gene primers within the assay. Sequence reads were collapsed and filtered to measure the absolute abundance of every unique TCRbeta CDR3 rearrangement. For each sample, productive Simpson clonality was calculated as the square root of Simpson's diversity index over productive rearrangements. In its TCRdb copy, this immuneACCESS table keeps in-frame sequences only and misses some clones. Where compared with another copy, unresolved V genes explain less than half of these, and the others have no known cause. V, J and clone size reflect that table, while D and trimming were determined from the DNA. Here the sample has 250,000 to 400,000 clones; around 87% occur a single time. Jointly, the top ten make up roughly 5% of the sample.

Enrolling through a virtual design, the prospective study's participants ranged in age from roughly 18 to 89 years and lived across 20 to 30 United States geographic areas. To assign participants to cohorts, the prospective study relied on clinical history that participants themselves reported in a screening survey and a study questionnaire. For ImmuneRACE Cohort 3, a participant was defined as recovered based on two consecutive negative NP/OP PCR tests, clearance by a healthcare professional, or resolution of symptoms. In the prospective study, whole blood, serum and a nasopharyngeal or oropharyngeal swab were collected from each participant by mobile phlebotomists. Prospective study participants could optionally give additional blood draws and questionnaires over an approximately two-month period. Prospective study blood samples were shipped either frozen or at room temperature before DNA extraction.

Trimming accounts for 6 bases at V and 0 bases at J, while the number of junction bases matched to no gene is 7. The CDR3 measures 16 amino acids from cysteine to phenylalanine. Here the CDR3 DNA is all that survives: 48 bases in frame from base 1. According to the germline V gene (reference sequence), CDR1 reads LNHDA and CDR2 reads SQIVND. The sequence was collected from a woman younger than 45 who had recovered from COVID-19. The receptor chain draws on TRBV19 and TRBJ2-7, and 11 junctional nucleotides match TRBD1. Sequenced input: PBMCs or T cells enriched from blood (not recorded which). The DNA sequence is as follows: TGTGCCAGTAGCCCGACCGGGACAGGGGGCTCCTACGAGCAGTACTTC. The encoded protein is CASSPTGTGGSYEQYF.